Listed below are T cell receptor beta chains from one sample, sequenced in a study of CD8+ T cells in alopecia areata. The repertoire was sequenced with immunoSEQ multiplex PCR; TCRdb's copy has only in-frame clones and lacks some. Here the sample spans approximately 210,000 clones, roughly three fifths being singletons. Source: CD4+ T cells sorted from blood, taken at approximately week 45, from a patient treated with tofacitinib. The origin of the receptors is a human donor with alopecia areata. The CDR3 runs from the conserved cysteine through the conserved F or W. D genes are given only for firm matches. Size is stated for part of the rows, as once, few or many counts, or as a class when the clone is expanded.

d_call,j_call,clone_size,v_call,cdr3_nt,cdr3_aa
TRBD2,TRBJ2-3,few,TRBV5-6,TGTGCCAGCAACCGCGGGGGGACAGATACGCAGTATTTT,CASNRGGTDTQYF
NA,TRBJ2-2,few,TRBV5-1,TGCGCCAGCACCTTCTCAGGGACCGGGGAGCTGTTTTTT,CASTFSGTGELFF
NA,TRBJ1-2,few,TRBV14,TGTGCCAGCAGCCATGGAGCGGTCATCGGCTATGGCTACACCTTC,CASSHGAVIGYGYTF
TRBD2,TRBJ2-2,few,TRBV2,TGTGCCAGCAGTGTCCGACTAGCGGGTGACACCGGGGAGCTGTTTTTT,CASSVRLAGDTGELFF
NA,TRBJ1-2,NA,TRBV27,TGTGCCAGCAGTTTATCGGCAGGCTGGGTAAATGGCTACACCTTC,CASSLSAGWVNGYTF
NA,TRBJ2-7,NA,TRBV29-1,TGCAGCGTTCTCAGGTCAGGGGTCGAGCAGTACTTC,CSVLRSGVEQYF
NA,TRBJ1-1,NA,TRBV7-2,TGTGCCAGCAGCGACTTCATGAACACTGAAGCTTTCTTT,CASSDFMNTEAFF
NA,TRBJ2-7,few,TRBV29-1,TGCAGCGTTGAAGCCGGGACCACCACCTACGAGCAGTACTTC,CSVEAGTTTYEQYF
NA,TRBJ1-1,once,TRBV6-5,TGTGCGACCCAGACACCGGGGAATGCGTTGGCTTTCTTT,CATQTPGNALAFF
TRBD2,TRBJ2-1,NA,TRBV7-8,TGTGCCAGCAGCTCTCTAGCGGGGGACTACAATGAGCAGTTCTTC,CASSSLAGDYNEQFF
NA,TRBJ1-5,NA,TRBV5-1,TGCGCCAGCAGCTTGGGGCTAGGGGCGGGTCAGCCCCAGCATTTT,CASSLGLGAGQPQHF
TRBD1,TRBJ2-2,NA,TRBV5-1,TGCGCCAGCAGCAAGGCGACAGGGGGTACGAACACCGGGGAGCTGTTTTTT,CASSKATGGTNTGELFF
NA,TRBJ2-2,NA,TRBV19,TGTGCCAGTAGTAAGGCGGGGTTCACCGGGGAGCTGTTTTTT,CASSKAGFTGELFF
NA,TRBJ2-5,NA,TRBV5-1,TGCGCCAGCAGCGAGTTACAAGAGACCCAGTACTTC,CASSELQETQYF
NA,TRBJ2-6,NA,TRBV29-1,TGCAGCGTTGATCAGGAGACCTCTGGGGCCAACGTCCTGACTTTC,CSVDQETSGANVLTF
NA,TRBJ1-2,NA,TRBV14,TGTGCCAGCAGCCAAGTGGGGATAGGGGATAACGGCTACACCTTC,CASSQVGIGDNGYTF
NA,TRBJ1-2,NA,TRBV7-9,TGTGCCAGCAGTCACAGGGCTAACTATGGCTACACCTTC,CASSHRANYGYTF
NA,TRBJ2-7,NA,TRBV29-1,TGCAGCGTTGGACATTCCTACGAGCAGTACTTC,CSVGHSYEQYF
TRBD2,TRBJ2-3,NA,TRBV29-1,TGCAGCGGGACGGGACTAGCGGGGCTCACAGATACGCAGTATTTT,CSGTGLAGLTDTQYF
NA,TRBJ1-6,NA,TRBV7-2,TGTGCCAGCAGACCATCATTGGCTGGCTCCTATAATTCACCCCTCCACTTT,CASRPSLAGSYNSPLHF
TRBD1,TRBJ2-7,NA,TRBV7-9,TGTGCCAGCAGCCCTTACAACAGGGGCTCCTACGAGCAGTACTTC,CASSPYNRGSYEQYF
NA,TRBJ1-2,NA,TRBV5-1,TGCGCCAGCAGCTTTTCGTTAACTAACTATGGCTACACCTTC,CASSFSLTNYGYTF
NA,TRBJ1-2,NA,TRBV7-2,TGTGCCAGCAGCCAACTGAATTTAGGTGGCTACACCTTC,CASSQLNLGGYTF
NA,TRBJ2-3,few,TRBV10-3,TGTGCCATCGGGGTGACAGATACGCAGTATTTT,CAIGVTDTQYF
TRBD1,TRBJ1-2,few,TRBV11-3,TGTGCCAGCAGCTTCACAGGGGGGGACGGCTACACCTTC,CASSFTGGDGYTF
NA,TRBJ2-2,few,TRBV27,TGTGCCAGCAGCAGGCGCGGGGTCACCGGGGAGCTGTTTTTT,CASSRRGVTGELFF
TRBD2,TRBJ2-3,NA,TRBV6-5,TGTGCCAGCGAGCGGGGAGATACGCAGTATTTT,CASERGDTQYF
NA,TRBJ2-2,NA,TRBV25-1,TGTGCCAGCAGTTTACAGCCGAACACCGGGGAGCTGTTTTTT,CASSLQPNTGELFF
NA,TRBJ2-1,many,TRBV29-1,TGCAGCGTCGGAGGCTCCGCTAACAATGAGCAGTTCTTC,CSVGGSANNEQFF
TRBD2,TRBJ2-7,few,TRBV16,TGTGCCAGCAGCCAACGAAAAGGGACTAGCGGGCTGGGGGAGCAGTACTTC,CASSQRKGTSGLGEQYF
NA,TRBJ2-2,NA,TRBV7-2,TGTGCCAGCAGCAGAGGGGGAACTAACACCGGGGAGCTGTTTTTT,CASSRGGTNTGELFF
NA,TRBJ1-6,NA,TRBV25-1,TGTGCCAGCCTGGACAATTCCTATAATTCACCCCTCCACTTT,CASLDNSYNSPLHF
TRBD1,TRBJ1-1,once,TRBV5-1,TGCGCCAGCAGCTTGGCGGGGACAGGGAGGACTGAAGCTTTCTTT,CASSLAGTGRTEAFF
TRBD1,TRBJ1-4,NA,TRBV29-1,TGCAGCGTAAGACAGGGGGCAGTTGAAAAACTGTTTTTT,CSVRQGAVEKLFF
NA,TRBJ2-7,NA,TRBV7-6,TGTGCCAGCAGCTTAGCGCCGGACGAGCAGTACTTC,CASSLAPDEQYF
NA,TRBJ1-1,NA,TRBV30,TGTGCCTGGAGTGTAGGAGGTTCGTACACTGAAGCTTTCTTT,CAWSVGGSYTEAFF
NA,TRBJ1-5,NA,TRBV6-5,TGTGCCAGCCGCCAGGGAAGAAGTCAGCCCCAGCATTTT,CASRQGRSQPQHF
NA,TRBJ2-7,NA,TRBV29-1,TGCAGCGTTGTTGGGCAGGTGGGGACCTACGAGCAGTACTTC,CSVVGQVGTYEQYF
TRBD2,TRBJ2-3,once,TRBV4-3,TGCGCCAGCAGCCAAGATCTCCTAGCGGGGACCGGCACAGATACGCAGTATTTT,CASSQDLLAGTGTDTQYF
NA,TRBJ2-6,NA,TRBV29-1,TGCAGCGTTGCGGGAGACGGGGCCAACGTCCTGACTTTC,CSVAGDGANVLTF
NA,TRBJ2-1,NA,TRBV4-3,TGCGCCAGCAGCCAAGAAGTGGGGTCGGGGGAGCAGTTCTTC,CASSQEVGSGEQFF
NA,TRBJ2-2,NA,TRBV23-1,TGCGCCAGCATTATCCGGGGGGAGCTGTTTTTT,CASIIRGELFF
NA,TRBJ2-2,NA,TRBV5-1,TGCGCCAGCAGCTTGGGTCAGGGGAGCACCGGGGAGCTGTTTTTT,CASSLGQGSTGELFF
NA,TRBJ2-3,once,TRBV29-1,TGCAGCACCGGCCCGGGGGATACGCAGTATTTT,CSTGPGDTQYF
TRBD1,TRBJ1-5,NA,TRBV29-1,TGCAGCGTGGGACAGGGAGATCAGCCCCAGCATTTT,CSVGQGDQPQHF
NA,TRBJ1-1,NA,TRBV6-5,TGTGCCAGCACCCCAACCGGGGGGAGGAACACTGAAGCTTTCTTT,CASTPTGGRNTEAFF
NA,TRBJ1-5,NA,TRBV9,TGTGCCAGCAGCGCCGACGTAGGGGCAGGGCCCCAGCATTTT,CASSADVGAGPQHF
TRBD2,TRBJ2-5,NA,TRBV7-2,TGTGCCAGCAGCAAGAGACTAGCGGGGGGGCCAGAGACCCAGTACTTC,CASSKRLAGGPETQYF
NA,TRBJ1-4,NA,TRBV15,TGTGCCACCAGCGCGCGGACCGGCTCTAATGAAAAACTGTTTTTT,CATSARTGSNEKLFF
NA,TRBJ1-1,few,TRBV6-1,TGTGCCAGCAGTGAAAATTTTGGAGTTACTGAAGCTTTCTTT,CASSENFGVTEAFF
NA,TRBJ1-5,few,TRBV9,TGTGCCAGCAGCCCCGGGTCCGCCCTCAATCAGCCCCAGCATTTT,CASSPGSALNQPQHF
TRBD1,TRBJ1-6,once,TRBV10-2,TGCGCCAGCAGCTTGGACAGGGCTAGTTCACCCCTCCACTTT,CASSLDRASSPLHF
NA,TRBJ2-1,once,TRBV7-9,TGTGCCAGCAGCTTAGAAAGGTCCTCGAGCTCCTACAATGAGCAGTTCTTC,CASSLERSSSSYNEQFF
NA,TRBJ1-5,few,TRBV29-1,TGCAGCGTTAAAACAGGAATCAATCAGCCCCAGCATTTT,CSVKTGINQPQHF
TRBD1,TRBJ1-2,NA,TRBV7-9,TGTGCCAGCAGTTCACAGGGGTACTATGGCTACACCTTC,CASSSQGYYGYTF
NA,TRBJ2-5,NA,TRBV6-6,TGTGCCAGCTGCCCGGGGGTGAGGTCGGAGACCCAGTACTTC,CASCPGVRSETQYF
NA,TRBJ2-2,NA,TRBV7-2,TGTGCCAGCAGCCCGCAGGGTCTCACCGGGGAGCTGTTTTTT,CASSPQGLTGELFF
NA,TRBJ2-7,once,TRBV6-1,TGTGCCAGCAGTGAAGATCTCACAATCTACGAGCAGTACTTC,CASSEDLTIYEQYF
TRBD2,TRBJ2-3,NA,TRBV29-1,TGCAGCGTTGTGGGAAGCGGGGGAAGCACAGATACGCAGTATTTT,CSVVGSGGSTDTQYF
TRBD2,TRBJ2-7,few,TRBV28,TGTGCCAGCAGTTTATTCGGCGGGGGAAACTACGAGCAGTACTTC,CASSLFGGGNYEQYF